These 27 T cell receptor beta chains came from one sample sequenced in a study of Ad26.COV2.S vaccination and SARS-CoV-2 variants. Sequenced by immunoSEQ multiplex PCR; TCRdb stores in-frame clones only, minus some. Here the sample spans about 440,000 clones, 90% being singletons. Treatment given: around 19 received Ad26.COV2.S at low or high dose, single or two shots; 5 received placebo; per-sample allocation not given. Day 63 following the first vaccine or placebo injection was when the samples were taken. The sequencing here drew on peripheral blood, taken in a trial of Ad26.COV2.S vaccine versus placebo. All receptors come from a person aged 18-65 years who received the Ad26.COV2.S COVID-19 vaccine or a placebo.

This clone was detected once. The CDR3 DNA reads as TGTGCCAGTAGTATAGGGGAGGGGGGGAACAATGAGCAGTTCTTC. It translates to CASSIGEGGNNEQFF. The rearrangement joins TRBV19 to TRBJ2-1, with D possibly being TRBD2 (7 bases). Trimming took off 1 base at V and 5 bases at J, with 12 bases between the two ends. The CDR3 extends over 15 amino acids. Germline CDR1 reads LNHDA; CDR2 reads SQIVND (reference sequence).

This chain links TRBV30 with TRBJ2-7; 7 bases fit TRBD1. With 2 bases clipped from V and 2 bases from J, the junction kept 3 bases outside the gene matches. This CDR3 is built from 13 residues. Germline CDR1 and CDR2: GTSNPN and SVGIG (reference sequence). As DNA, the CDR3 is TGTGCCTGGAGTATCGGGACAGCCTACGAGCAGTACTTC. This codes for CAWSIGTAYEQYF.

The chain employs TRBV28 and TRBJ2-1; D is possibly TRBD2 (7 bases). This CDR3 comprises 16 residues. CDR1 and CDR2 (germline): MDHEN, SYDVKM. Between the trimmed V and J ends, which lost 7 bases and 9 bases, there was a span of 25 bases. This CDR3 reads CASNPSSGGFPVEQFF. CDR3 DNA: TGTGCCAGCAATCCTTCGTCGGGGGGCTTCCCGGTTGAGCAGTTCTTC.

Written as DNA, the CDR3 is TGTGCCAGCAGGCGTGAGACAGGGCCCCTCAATGAGCAGTTCTTC. Encoded protein: CASRRETGPLNEQFF. V gene TRBV13 combines with J gene TRBJ2-1, with TRBD1 identical over 7 bases. J lost 6 bases, V lost 6 bases, and 11 bases had no gene match. The CDR3 has 15 amino acids. Germline CDR1 is PRHDT and CDR2 is FYEKMQ (reference sequence). The full variable domain, its missing parts supplied by reference TRBV13 and TRBJ2-1, is AAGVIQSPRHLIKEKRETATLKCYPIPRHDTVYWYQQGPGQDPQFLISFYEKMQSDKGSIPDRFSAQQFSDYHSELNMSSLELGDSALYFCASRRETGPLNEQFFGPGTRLTVL.

Only one count was recorded for this clone. This chain connects TRBV21-1 to TRBJ2-2; no check of the table's D call, TRBD1, against the DNA was made. TRBV21-1 is listed as a pseudogene. CDR3 size: 16 residues. Here the CDR3 reads CASSTRQDTNTGELFF. CDR3 bases: TGTGCCAGCAGCACCCGACAGGATACGAACACCGGGGAGCTGTTTTTT.

The CDR3 DNA reads as TGTGCCAGCAGTGCTTCTAGCGGGAGCTACAATGAGCAGTTCTTC. This sequence encodes CASSASSGSYNEQFF. The gene calls are TRBV27 and TRBJ2-1; 10 bases line up with TRBD2. The trim removed 5 bases at V and 3 bases at J, leaving 4 bases unmatched. The CDR3 loop spans 15 amino acids. Germline-derived CDR1 and CDR2 are MNHEY and SMNVEV (reference sequence).

V gene TRBV3-1 (or the pseudogene TRBV3-2) combines with J gene TRBJ2-2, with TRBD2 identical over 13 bases. The CDR3 length is 18 residues. The J segment lost 4 bases and the V segment lost 0 bases, leaving 5 bases of the junction unmatched. Germline values: CDR1 LGHDT, CDR2 YNNKEL (reference sequence). The CDR3 DNA sequence: TGTGCCAGCAGCCAAGACCTGGGACTAGCGGGAAGCACCGGGGAGCTGTTTTTT. Residues: CASSQDLGLAGSTGELFF.

The chain links TRBV4-3 to TRBJ1-3, with 8 positions matching TRBD1. Trimming took 0 bases from V and 3 from J; bases not matched to a gene: 4. CDR3 length: 16 amino acids. Germline V lookup: CDR1 LGHNA, CDR2 YSLEER. The DNA for the CDR3 is TGCGCCAGCAGCCAAGATCTCGGACAGGGTGGAAACACCATATATTTT. Protein sequence: CASSQDLGQGGNTIYF.

This clone was detected a few times. V gene TRBV5-4 combines with J gene TRBJ2-7, with 8 bases lining up with TRBD1. The germline gives CDR1 SGHNT, CDR2 YYREEE (reference sequence). The CDR3 loop spans 15 amino acids. Trimming at V came to 10 bases and at J to 1 base, leaving 13 bases not matched to a gene. The CDR3 spells CAAAVGQGLSYEQYF. The DNA for the CDR3 is TGTGCCGCGGCGGTCGGACAGGGTCTTTCCTACGAGCAGTACTTC.

This sequence joins TRBV5-1 and TRBJ2-3; 9 nucleotides match TRBD2. The V and J ends lost 7 bases and 2 bases, in that order; junction bases with no gene match: 11. This CDR3 contains 16 residues. The germline CDR1 and CDR2 sequences are SGHRS and YFSETQ. The CDR3, as DNA: TGCGCCAGCTCCGTGGCGGGAGGGCCCTCCACAGATACGCAGTATTTT. Its translation is CASSVAGGPSTDTQYF.

This chain links TRBV30 with TRBJ1-1; weak D call: TRBD1 (5 bases). Looked up from germline, CDR1 is GTSNPN and CDR2 is SVGIG (reference sequence). V was clipped by 4 bases and J by 5 bases, with 14 bases between them. This CDR3 has 13 residues. The CDR3 DNA follows: TGTGCCTGGACCAATGGGGGGTATACTGAAGCTTTCTTT. This codes for CAWTNGGYTEAFF.

A word on this clone: Other DNA sequences within the sample encode an identical CDR3. This sequence joins TRBV20-1 and TRBJ1-5, with no clear D. V was trimmed by 3 bases and J by 3 bases, leaving 9 bases between them. From germline, CDR1 is DFQATT and CDR2 SNEGSKA (reference sequence). The CDR3 length is 13 residues. The CDR3 spells CSASSGSNQPQHF. The CDR3 coding sequence is TGCAGTGCTAGTAGCGGATCCAATCAGCCCCAGCATTTT.

This chain uses TRBV4-1 with TRBJ1-4; D call uncertain. Germline CDR1 is MGHRA and CDR2 is YSYEKL. V dropped 0 bases and J dropped 6 bases, with 8 bases sitting between them. The CDR3 is 14 amino acids. DNA of the CDR3: TGCGCCAGCAGCCAAGATCAGAGGCATGAAAAACTGTTTTTT. It encodes CASSQDQRHEKLFF.

V usage is TRBV4-3 and J usage is TRBJ1-4; 9 bases line up with TRBD1. In germline, CDR1 is LGHNA, CDR2 YSLEER. The CDR3 is 17 amino acids. J gave up 7 bases and V 3 bases, and 12 bases lay outside the gene matches. CDR3 DNA: TGCGCCAGCAGCCAGACGACCTCCGGGACAGGGATTGAAAAACTGTTTTTT. Translation gives CASSQTTSGTGIEKLFF.

The J gene is TRBJ2-5, the V gene TRBV2; D may match TRBD1 or TRBD2 (5 bases each). V lost 3 bases to trimming and J lost 4 bases, with 18 bases between them. The CDR3 is 16 amino acids. Germline loops: CDR1 SNHLY, CDR2 FYNNEI. The CDR3 nucleotides read TGTGCCAGCAGTGAGGGGGAGACAGCTTTCCTAGAGACCCAGTACTTC. This gives the protein CASSEGETAFLETQYF.

The chain links TRBV27 to TRBJ2-7, with a weak D call TRBD1 (6 bases). In germline, CDR1 is MNHEY, CDR2 SMNVEV (reference sequence). V lost 5 bases and J 3 bases, leaving 14 bases between the germline ends. CDR3 size: 14 residues. CDR3 region: CASSPQGNLYEQYF. The CDR3 bases are TGTGCCAGCAGTCCCCAGGGGAACCTCTACGAGCAGTACTTC.

The table lists this clone with a count of one. The chain recombines TRBV7-2 with TRBJ2-5; a possible D gene is TRBD2 (5 bases). The V end was cut by 1 base, the J end by 5 bases, with 11 bases between. The CDR3 has 14 residues. The V gene's germline CDR1 is SGHTA and CDR2 FQGNSA. CDR3 sequence: CASSLEGSRETQYF. CDR3 nucleotides: TGTGCCAGCAGCTTAGAAGGGAGTCGTGAGACCCAGTACTTC.

This rearrangement joins TRBV10-3 to TRBJ2-7; possibly TRBD1 or TRBD2 for D (5 bases each). There are 12 residues in the CDR3. The germline V gene encodes CDR1 ENHRY and CDR2 SYGVKD. V dropped 5 bases and J dropped 4 bases, with 9 bases sitting between them. This CDR3 reads CAISFGAYEQYF. The CDR3 coding sequence is TGTGCCATCAGTTTCGGGGCTTACGAGCAGTACTTC.

This chain joins TRBV6-2 or TRBV6-3 and TRBJ1-5; no reliable D call. Trimming shortened V by 5 bases and J by 0 bases, and 11 bases separated the two germline ends. CDR1 is MNHEY and CDR2 is SVGEGT in the germline V gene. The CDR3 length is 15 residues. As DNA, the CDR3 is TGTGCCAGCAGTCCCCGCTCCATTAGCAATCAGCCCCAGCATTTT. Protein product: CASSPRSISNQPQHF.

The chain combines TRBV24-1 with TRBJ2-1; 16 bases are a match to TRBD2. With V trimmed by 5 bases and J by 0 bases, 6 bases remained unmatched. CDR3 size: 19 residues. Germline V CDR1 and CDR2: KGHDR, SFDVKD. CDR3 DNA sequence: TGTGCCACCAGTGCACCGGGACTAGCGGGGGGGAGCTCCTACAATGAGCAGTTCTTC. Protein: CATSAPGLAGGSSYNEQFF.

V gene TRBV28 combines with J gene TRBJ2-1; TRBD2 is a possible D gene (7 bases). This CDR3 is 20 amino acids long. Trimming stripped 4 bases from V and 4 bases from J, with 29 bases between. CDR1 and CDR2 (germline): MDHEN, SYDVKM. DNA for the CDR3: TGTGCCAGCAGTTCCGTTGCGGGGAGGGCTTTATCGGGACAATACAATGAGCAGTTCTTC. Residues: CASSSVAGRALSGQYNEQFF.

This clone occurred a few times. V gene TRBV5-1 combines with J gene TRBJ1-6; no reliable D call. Germline V gene lookup returns CDR1 SGHRS and CDR2 YFSETQ. The CDR3 has 15 amino acids. Between the trimmed V and J ends, which lost 0 bases and 8 bases, there was a span of 12 bases. Here the CDR3 reads CASSLEGSGDSPLHF. The CDR3, as DNA: TGCGCCAGCAGCTTGGAAGGCAGTGGGGATTCACCCCTCCACTTT.

This chain uses TRBV3-1 (or the pseudogene TRBV3-2) with TRBJ1-2; 7 bases are shared with TRBD1. There are 14 residues in the CDR3. Trimming cost V 4 bases and J 14 bases; bases outside gene matches: 16. In germline, CDR1 is LGHDT, CDR2 YNNKEL (reference sequence). The CDR3: CASSPRLIRQDRTF. Written as DNA, the CDR3 is TGTGCCAGCAGCCCCCGTTTGATTCGACAGGACAGGACCTTC.

The chain uses TRBV7-8 and TRBJ2-1, with TRBD2 identical over 10 bases. The V gene's germline CDR1 is SGHVS and CDR2 FQNEAQ. The CDR3 is 15 amino acids. J gave up 12 bases and V 5 bases, and 13 bases lay outside the gene matches. DNA for the CDR3: TGTGCCAGCAGCGCAGTCGCTAGCGGGAGAGTGGCGCAGTTCTTC. As protein: CASSAVASGRVAQFF.

This clone came up once. The chain has TRBV10-3 and TRBJ2-2; TRBD1 might be the D (6 bases). V lost 5 bases and J lost 6, with 13 bases in between. CDR1 and CDR2 (germline): ENHRY, SYGVKD. This CDR3 has 14 amino acids. The CDR3: CAISTGSEAGELFF. CDR3 DNA: TGTGCCATCAGTACAGGGTCGGAGGCCGGGGAGCTGTTTTTT.

The chain links TRBV7-9 to TRBJ2-2, with D maybe TRBD1 (5 bases). The CDR3 totals 14 residues. Germline V CDR1 and CDR2: SEHNR, FQNEAQ (reference sequence). The V and J ends lost 6 bases and 0 bases respectively, with 8 bases between them. CDR3 protein: CASRTAANTGELFF. Here the CDR3 DNA reads TGTGCCAGCAGGACAGCAGCGAACACCGGGGAGCTGTTTTTT.

J is TRBJ2-7 and V is TRBV5-1; D may be TRBD1 or TRBD2 (5 bases each). CDR1 SGHRS and CDR2 YFSETQ come from the germline V gene. The length of the CDR3 is 19 residues. Trimming stripped 2 bases from V and 5 bases from J, with 29 bases between. This CDR3 is CASSFSSGPLRPPRDEQYF. For the CDR3, the DNA is TGCGCCAGCAGCTTTTCCTCGGGGCCCCTTAGACCCCCTCGGGACGAGCAGTACTTC.